Detailed here is one T cell receptor (beta chain). No antigen is known for it. The data originate from a study of cytomegalovirus exposure and HLA in healthy donors. J lost 1 base, V lost 5 bases, and 4 bases had no gene match. Germline V gives CDR1 SGHTA, CDR2 FQGTGA. The CDR3 is 16 residues long. The PCR had 60 Vbeta and 13 Jbeta primers. Repertoires were generated with immunoSEQ multiplex PCR, while TCRdb's copy carries only in-frame clones and drops some. The sample has about 190,000 clones; 65% to 75% are singletons. Study-wide results and caveats: Later, TCR association rates were found to vary by HLA locus, highest for DRB1 and lowest for HLA-C. Links to common viral pathogens appeared, in a later analysis, for several of the most significant clusters. TCR beta sequences reportedly predicted most subjects' HLA-A and HLA-B alleles accurately.

The clonotype comes from a man aged 25 to 40 in good health and CMV-seropositive. The chain recombines TRBV7-3 with TRBJ2-3; 12 bases line up with TRBD2. The specimen was PBMCs. The CDR3 protein is CASSKLAGGGTDTQYF. In nucleotides, the CDR3 is TGTGCCAGCAGCAAGCTAGCGGGGGGGGGCACAGATACGCAGTATTTT.